The 29 T cell receptor beta chains below come from one sample, sequenced in a study of shared clonotypes between healthy human individuals. Repertoires were generated with immunoSEQ multiplex PCR, while TCRdb's copy carries only in-frame clones and drops some. The sample lists a few million clones; over 85% were seen once. The specimen sequenced was naive CD4+ T cells from PBMCs. Specified subset: CD45RA+ positively selected. The receptor set was obtained from a man between 18 and 35 years old in good health. Some clones in this sample may be carry-over from other donors' samples.

This sequence joins TRBV27 and TRBJ2-1; TRBD2 agrees at 7 bases. This CDR3 is 16 amino acids long. Trimming took 3 bases from V and 2 from J; bases not matched to a gene: 7. Looked up from germline, CDR1 is MNHEY and CDR2 is SMNVEV (reference sequence). CDR3 amino acids: CASSLSGKVPYNEQFF. The CDR3 region has the DNA TGTGCCAGCAGTTTGAGCGGGAAAGTCCCCTACAATGAGCAGTTCTTC.

The gene calls are TRBV4-1 and TRBJ1-5; no firm D call. This CDR3 comprises 15 residues. Germline V gene data show CDR1 as MGHRA and CDR2 as YSYEKL. Deletions cut 0 bases from V and 9 bases from J, with 15 bases between. The DNA for the CDR3 is TGCGCCAGCAGCCAAGACTTAGGTCGGATTGGGCCCCAGCATTTT. Its translation: CASSQDLGRIGPQHF.

The V gene is TRBV27, the J gene TRBJ2-7, with 9 bases fitting TRBD1. CDR1 and CDR2 (germline): MNHEY, SMNVEV (reference sequence). The junction had 15 bases not matched to a gene; V was cut back by 6 bases and J by 0 bases. The CDR3 is 18 residues long. This CDR3 reads CASRAGTGRKPSSYEQYF. The CDR3 nucleotides read TGTGCCAGCAGAGCCGGGACAGGGCGCAAACCGAGCTCCTACGAGCAGTACTTC.

The CDR3 nucleotides read TGTGCCAGCAGGAGCGTAAACACCATATATTTT. As protein: CASRSVNTIYF. The chain employs TRBV6-5 and TRBJ1-3, with D uncertain. The CDR3 covers 11 residues. Deletions cut 6 bases from V and 6 bases from J, with 6 bases between. CDR1 and CDR2 from the germline V gene are MNHEY and SVGAGI.

The chain has TRBV5-1 and TRBJ2-7, with TRBD1 as a possible D gene (6 bases). Trimming left V 2 bases short and J 7 bases short, with 13 bases between. The germline V gene encodes CDR1 SGHRS and CDR2 YFSETQ. This CDR3 has 13 residues. The CDR3 spells CASSFSGVGEQYF. CDR3 DNA sequence: TGCGCCAGCAGCTTCTCAGGGGTGGGGGAGCAGTACTTC.

This clone was found once. This chain uses TRBV28 with TRBJ1-5; D may be TRBD1 (5 bases). The CDR3 extends over 12 amino acids. Per germline, CDR1 MDHEN and CDR2 SYDVKM. V dropped 7 bases and J dropped 9 bases, with 13 bases sitting between them. CDR3 sequence reads: CASNAGGRPQHF. The CDR3 DNA follows: TGTGCCAGCAATGCGGGGGGGAGGCCCCAGCATTTT.

The rearrangement uses TRBV27 and TRBJ2-2; 9 nucleotides agree with TRBD2. The CDR3 covers 21 residues. The V gene's germline CDR1 is MNHEY and CDR2 SMNVEV (reference sequence). V lost 5 bases, J lost 1 base, and 20 bases stayed unmatched. The CDR3 coding sequence is TGTGCCAGCAGTACCCGTGGGGGCGGGAGGGCCCAAGTAGTGAACACCGGGGAGCTGTTTTTT. It codes for CASSTRGGGRAQVVNTGELFF.

The V call is TRBV15, the J call TRBJ2-1, with 9 nucleotides matching TRBD1. CDR1 LNHNV and CDR2 YYDKDF come from the germline V gene (reference sequence). The CDR3 length is 14 residues. V shed 8 bases and J 6 bases; nucleotides not matched to a gene: 8. CDR3 in amino acids: CATSWTGEANEQFF. CDR3 in DNA: TGTGCCACCTCCTGGACAGGGGAGGCCAATGAGCAGTTCTTC.

The gene calls are TRBV7-3 and TRBJ2-2; TRBD1 matches 9 bases. V was pared by 6 bases and J by 7 bases, with 12 bases of the junction left unmatched. CDR3 length: 16 amino acids. CDR1 is SGHTA, CDR2 FQGTGA, per germline. The CDR3: CASSPGTGLLIGELFF. DNA of the CDR3: TGTGCCAGCAGTCCCGGGACAGGGTTATTGATCGGGGAGCTGTTTTTT.

CDR3 protein: CASSQMTGRTEAFF. CDR3 bases: TGTGCCAGCAGCCAAATGACAGGGAGGACTGAAGCTTTCTTT. The chain uses TRBV14 and TRBJ1-1; 7 bases agree with TRBD1. V lost 2 bases, J lost 5 bases, and 5 bases stayed unmatched. In germline, CDR1 is SGHDN, CDR2 FVKESK. The CDR3 covers 14 residues.

The CDR3 region is CASSLYRVTGNTIYF. In nucleotides, the CDR3 is TGTGCCAGCAGCTTATACCGGGTCACTGGAAACACCATATATTTT. The genes are TRBV11-2 and TRBJ1-3, with D uncertain. With 2 bases removed from V and 2 bases from J, the gap between germline ends came to 10 bases. The CDR3 extends over 15 amino acids. Germline lookup yields CDR1 SGHAT and CDR2 FQNNGV. The variable domain in full, completed from reference TRBV11-2 and TRBJ1-3, reads EAGVAQSPRYKIIEKRQSVAFWCNPISGHATLYWYQQILGQGPKLLIQFQNNGVVDDSQLPKDRFSAERLKGVDSTLKIQPAKLEDSAVYLCASSLYRVTGNTIYFGEGSWLTVV.

This sequence joins TRBV7-2 and TRBJ2-5; the D call may be TRBD1 or TRBD2 (5 bases each). Germline lookup yields CDR1 SGHTA and CDR2 FQGNSA. Trimming took 6 bases from V and 3 from J, leaving 11 bases between them. This CDR3 comprises 13 residues. The CDR3 DNA reads as TGTGCCAGCAGACCGGGACCCAAAGAGACCCAGTACTTC. Its protein product is CASRPGPKETQYF.

The CDR3 sequence: CASGGTSAYYEQYF. CDR3 in DNA: TGTGCCAGCGGGGGGACTAGCGCTTACTACGAGCAGTACTTC. This rearrangement joins TRBV2 to TRBJ2-7, with TRBD2 matching over 10 bases. Trimming removed 8 bases from V and 3 bases from J; junction bases left unmatched: 7. This CDR3 region has 14 residues. CDR1 SNHLY and CDR2 FYNNEI come from the germline V gene.

The chain carries TRBV7-9 and TRBJ2-4, with 9 bases that match TRBD1. Unmatched junction bases numbered 2, after V lost 3 bases and J lost 2 bases. Per germline, CDR1 SEHNR and CDR2 FQNEAQ (reference sequence). The CDR3 totals 15 residues. The CDR3 DNA follows: TGTGCCAGCAGCTTGACAGGGGGGACCAAAAACATTCAGTACTTC. Translating it yields CASSLTGGTKNIQYF.

In DNA form, the CDR3 reads TGTGCCAGCAGCTTATTGGCAGTTCGTACCTACGAGCAGTACTTC. Protein: CASSLLAVRTYEQYF. The chain recombines TRBV11-2 with TRBJ2-7, with D uncertain. CDR1 and CDR2 (germline): SGHAT, FQNNGV. CDR3 length equals 15 residues. V lost 2 bases and J lost 2, with 13 bases in between. The full variable domain, rest sourced from reference TRBV11-2 and TRBJ2-7, is EAGVAQSPRYKIIEKRQSVAFWCNPISGHATLYWYQQILGQGPKLLIQFQNNGVVDDSQLPKDRFSAERLKGVDSTLKIQPAKLEDSAVYLCASSLLAVRTYEQYFGPGTRLTVT.

In regard to this clone: This sample also contains other DNA sequences that code for the same CDR3. The gene calls are TRBV28 and TRBJ2-6; no reliable D call. Germline lookup yields CDR1 MDHEN and CDR2 SYDVKM. V was shortened by 3 bases and J by 0 bases, with 9 bases between the two germline ends. There are 16 residues in the CDR3. For the CDR3, the DNA is TGTGCCAGCAGTTTGGGCGGACGCTCTGGGGCCAACGTCCTGACTTTC. This gives the protein CASSLGGRSGANVLTF.

This chain links TRBV9 with TRBJ2-2; D gene unclear. Per the germline V gene, CDR1 is SGDLS and CDR2 is YYNGEE. The CDR3 has 14 residues. V was pared by 3 bases and J by 6 bases, with 12 bases between. CDR3 nucleotides: TGTGCCAGCAGCGCAAAAATACCGGCCGGGGAGCTGTTTTTT. It specifies CASSAKIPAGELFF. The full variable domain, its missing parts supplied by reference TRBV9 and TRBJ2-2, is DSGVTQTPKHLITATGQRVTLRCSPRSGDLSVYWYQQSLDQGLQFLIQYYNGEERAKGNILERFSAQQFPDLHSELNLSSLELGDSALYFCASSAKIPAGELFFGEGSRLTVL.

The chain recombines TRBV11-2 with TRBJ2-4; D may be TRBD2 (6 bases). The CDR3 is 15 residues long. V was shortened by 1 base and J by 7 bases, with 14 bases between the two germline ends. Germline V CDR1 and CDR2: SGHAT, FQNNGV. CDR3 loop: CASSLVTGEGNIQYF. CDR3 DNA sequence: TGTGCCAGCAGCTTAGTTACGGGAGAGGGGAACATTCAGTACTTC.

The J gene is TRBJ2-3, the V gene TRBV28; the D is unclear. V lost 3 bases, J lost 0 bases, and 13 bases lay in between. From germline, CDR1 is MDHEN and CDR2 SYDVKM. The CDR3 spans 16 residues. In nucleotides, the CDR3 is TGTGCCAGCAGTTTGGAAAACGGGCCTAGCACAGATACGCAGTATTTT. Protein: CASSLENGPSTDTQYF. Variable domain in full (rest from reference TRBV28 and TRBJ2-3): DVKVTQSSRYLVKRTGEKVFLECVQDMDHENMFWYRQDPGLGLRLIYFSYDVKMKEKGDIPEGYSVSREKKERFSLILESASTNQTSMYLCASSLENGPSTDTQYFGPGTRLTVL.

The V gene is TRBV5-8, the J gene TRBJ2-1, with 7 bases fitting TRBD1. The CDR3 is 15 amino acids. V dropped 4 bases and J dropped 5; count of bases not matched to a gene: 9. Germline V CDR1 and CDR2: SGHTS, YDEGEE. CDR3 nucleotide sequence: TGTGCCAGCAGCCTGTCGCCCAGGGGGAACAATGAGCAGTTCTTC. Protein: CASSLSPRGNNEQFF.

The chain has TRBV28 and TRBJ1-1; D unclear. The germline V gene encodes CDR1 MDHEN and CDR2 SYDVKM. V was clipped by 5 bases and J by 1 base, with 11 bases between them. This CDR3 has 14 amino acids. For the CDR3, the DNA is TGTGCCAGCAGTCCCCCATTAAGGAACACTGAAGCTTTCTTT. The encoded protein is CASSPPLRNTEAFF.

This clone showed up just once. The V gene is TRBV19, the J gene TRBJ2-7, with 9 bases lining up with TRBD2. Looked up from germline, CDR1 is LNHDA and CDR2 is SQIVND (reference sequence). Trimming removed 7 bases from V and 2 bases from J; junction bases left unmatched: 6. This CDR3 is 14 amino acids long. CDR3: CASKPTSGPYEQYF. CDR3 sequence (DNA): TGTGCCAGTAAACCGACTAGCGGCCCCTACGAGCAGTACTTC.

The gene calls are TRBV30 and TRBJ2-1; 7 positions match TRBD2. Germline trimming cut 4 bases from V and 6 bases from J; bases unmatched to any gene: 15. There are 16 residues in the CDR3. CDR1 is GTSNPN and CDR2 is SVGIG in the germline V gene (reference sequence). CDR3 protein: CAWKRLGTTRRNEQFF. The CDR3 region has the DNA TGTGCCTGGAAAAGATTGGGGACTACTAGGCGCAATGAGCAGTTCTTC.

V usage is TRBV19 and J usage is TRBJ1-1; D might be TRBD1 (5 bases). The CDR3 has 15 amino acids. The V and J ends lost 3 bases and 1 base respectively, with 12 bases between them. In germline, CDR1 is LNHDA, CDR2 SQIVND (reference sequence). This CDR3 reads CASSISGGKNTEAFF. The CDR3, as DNA: TGTGCCAGTAGTATCTCGGGGGGGAAGAACACTGAAGCTTTCTTT.

This chain connects TRBV5-1 to TRBJ2-3; no clear D gene. Between the trimmed V and J ends, which lost 3 bases and 4 bases, there was a span of 12 bases. The CDR3 spans 14 residues. CDR1 and CDR2 (germline): SGHRS, YFSETQ. The CDR3 here is CASSSRLSADTQYF. The CDR3 region has the DNA TGCGCCAGCAGCTCAAGGCTGTCGGCAGATACGCAGTATTTT.

CDR3: CASPRGRTDTQYF. CDR3 nucleotide sequence: TGTGCCAGCCCTCGGGGCCGCACAGATACGCAGTATTTT. J is TRBJ2-3 and V is TRBV6-1; D assignment may be TRBD1 or TRBD2 (5 bases each). This CDR3 is built from 13 residues. Deletions cut 8 bases from V and 1 base from J, with 10 bases between. CDR1 and CDR2 from the germline V gene are MNHNS and SASEGT.

The V gene is TRBV4-2, the J gene TRBJ2-7; TRBD2 might be the D (5 bases). The CDR3 contains 14 residues. Per the germline V gene, CDR1 is LGHNA and CDR2 is YNFKEQ. The V end was cut by 1 base, the J end by 8 bases, with 15 bases between. CDR3 sequence: CASSQGSGSTKQYF. The CDR3 DNA follows: TGTGCCAGCAGCCAAGGATCGGGGTCCACGAAGCAGTACTTC.

V usage is TRBV10-1 and J usage is TRBJ2-1; no clear D gene. V shed 5 bases and J shed 0 bases, with 11 bases lying between them. The germline V gene encodes CDR1 WNHNN and CDR2 SYGVQD (reference sequence). There are 15 residues in the CDR3. The DNA of the CDR3 is TGCGCCAGCAGTATCTCCTTGGGCTCCTACAATGAGCAGTTCTTC. Encoded protein: CASSISLGSYNEQFF.

Written as DNA, the CDR3 is TGTGCCAGCAGTTACCCGAACAGCCCGAACACTGAAGCTTTCTTT. Encoded protein: CASSYPNSPNTEAFF. V and J are TRBV6-5 and TRBJ1-1; D remains unclear. V lost 2 bases and J lost 1, with 11 bases in between. The CDR3 has 15 residues. Germline CDR1 MNHEY, CDR2 SVGAGI.